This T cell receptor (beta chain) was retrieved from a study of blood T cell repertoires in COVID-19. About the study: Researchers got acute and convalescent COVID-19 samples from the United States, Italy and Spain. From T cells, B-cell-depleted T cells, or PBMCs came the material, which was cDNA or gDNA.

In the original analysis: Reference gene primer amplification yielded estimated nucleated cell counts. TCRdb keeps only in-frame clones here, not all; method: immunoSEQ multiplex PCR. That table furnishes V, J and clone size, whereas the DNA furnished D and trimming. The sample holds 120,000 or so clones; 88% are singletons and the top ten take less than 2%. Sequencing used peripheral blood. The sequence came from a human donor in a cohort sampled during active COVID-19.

DNA of the CDR3: TGTGCCAGCAGTTTATTGGGGCACAATGAGCAGTTCTTC. Encoded protein: CASSLLGHNEQFF. The chain couples TRBV27 to TRBJ2-1; maybe TRBD1 (5 bases). The CDR3 is 13 amino acids. V was cut by 1 base and J by 5 bases, with 6 bases left in between. The germline gives CDR1 MNHEY, CDR2 SMNVEV (reference sequence).